The 11 T cell receptor beta chains given below trace back to one sample, sequenced in a study of cytomegalovirus exposure and HLA in healthy donors. Researchers ran the PCR with 60 Vbeta and 13 Jbeta primers. Generated by immunoSEQ multiplex PCR, the TCRdb table keeps only in-frame clones and is missing some. The sample holds about 300,000 clones; about nine tenths are singletons and the top ten take around 3.7%. The material sequenced was PBMCs. These receptors were collected from a man aged 35-49 years in good health and CMV-seropositive.

The chain recombines TRBV7-3 with TRBJ2-1; D is perhaps TRBD2 (5 bases). Germline CDR1 reads SGHTA; CDR2 reads FQGTGA. This CDR3 spans 15 amino acids. Trimming took 2 bases from V and 10 from J, leaving 18 bases between them. The CDR3 is CASSLVRTQLGEQFF. The CDR3, as DNA: TGTGCCAGCAGCTTAGTCCGGACTCAGCTAGGAGAGCAGTTCTTC. The full variable domain, completed using reference TRBV7-3 and TRBJ2-1, is GAGVSQTPSNKVTEKGKYVELRCDPISGHTALYWYRQSLGQGPEFLIYFQGTGAADDSGLPNDRFFAVRPEGSVSTLKIQRTERGDSAVYLCASSLVRTQLGEQFFGPGTRLTVL.

The chain links TRBV7-2 to TRBJ2-1; D is perhaps TRBD1 (5 bases). Germline V gives CDR1 SGHTA, CDR2 FQGNSA. CDR3 length: 16 amino acids. Trimming took 1 base from V and 8 from J, leaving 18 bases between them. The CDR3 bases are TGTGCCAGCAGCTTAGAGAGGCTAGGGGCTGACGATGAGCAGTTCTTC. This encodes CASSLERLGADDEQFF.

The chain recombines TRBV19 with TRBJ1-5; 8 nucleotides line up with TRBD1. J lost 0 bases, V lost 5 bases, and 9 bases had no gene match. This CDR3 is 17 amino acids long. The V gene's germline CDR1 is LNHDA and CDR2 SQIVND (reference sequence). The CDR3 spells CASSVRGRGDSNQPQHF. CDR3 nucleotide sequence: TGTGCCAGTAGTGTCAGGGGGCGCGGGGATAGCAATCAGCCCCAGCATTTT.

The gene calls are TRBV13 and TRBJ1-2, with D tentatively TRBD1 (5 bases). V gave up 2 bases and J gave up 6 bases, with 10 bases separating them. The CDR3 covers 13 residues. Germline CDR1 reads PRHDT; CDR2 reads FYEKMQ (reference sequence). CDR3 sequence: CASSLMGEDGYTF. The CDR3 region has the DNA TGTGCCAGCAGCTTAATGGGGGAGGATGGCTACACCTTC.

V usage is TRBV5-6 and J usage is TRBJ1-1; 8 bases match TRBD1. V shed 0 bases, J shed 5 bases, and the junction held 3 bases outside the gene matches. Germline V lookup: CDR1 SGHDT, CDR2 YYEEEE. CDR3 size: 14 residues. CDR3 nucleotides: TGTGCCAGCAGCTTGGACAGACAGGGGACTGAAGCTTTCTTT. Its translation: CASSLDRQGTEAFF.

The chain recombines TRBV7-4 with TRBJ2-1, with 9 bases that match TRBD2. Germline-derived CDR1 and CDR2 are SGHVT and SQSDAQ. The CDR3 is made up of 15 amino acids. Unmatched junction bases numbered 8, after V lost 9 bases and J lost 2 bases. CDR3 region: CARTPLAGPYNEQFF. The DNA of the CDR3 is TGTGCCAGAACACCCCTAGCGGGACCCTACAATGAGCAGTTCTTC.

The chain couples TRBV27 to TRBJ1-2; D is unresolved. The V end lost 5 bases, the J end lost 2 bases, and 9 bases lay between the germline ends. CDR1 MNHEY and CDR2 SMNVEV come from the germline V gene (reference sequence). The CDR3 runs to 13 residues. DNA of the CDR3: TGTGCCAGCAGTCGAACAGTGAACTATGGCTACACCTTC. This translates into CASSRTVNYGYTF.

The chain recombines TRBV25-1 with TRBJ2-2; D remains ambiguous. The length of the CDR3 is 15 residues. The ends were cut back, 3 bases at V and 5 bases at J, with 13 bases in the middle. Germline V gives CDR1 MGHDK, CDR2 SYGVNS. CDR3 DNA: TGTGCCAGCAGTGAGACTCGCAGTCCGACCGGGGAGCTGTTTTTT. Residues: CASSETRSPTGELFF.

The chain is built from TRBV2 and TRBJ1-3, with TRBD1 identical over 9 bases. The CDR3 is 15 residues long. V lost 6 bases and J lost 4; bases outside the gene matches: 7. The V gene's germline CDR1 is SNHLY and CDR2 FYNNEI. The CDR3 DNA follows: TGTGCCAGCAGGGCCGGACAGGGGACAGGAAACACCATATATTTT. Translating gives CASRAGQGTGNTIYF.

This chain connects TRBV28 to TRBJ2-1, with a tentative D call TRBD1 (6 bases). The ends were cut back, 6 bases at V and 4 bases at J, with 19 bases in the middle. This CDR3 comprises 16 residues. Germline V gene sequence: CDR1 MDHEN, CDR2 SYDVKM. CDR3 sequence (DNA): TGTGCCAGCAGAGGCCAAGGCCAGGGGTGGTACAATGAGCAGTTCTTC. Translation gives CASRGQGQGWYNEQFF.

For the CDR3, the DNA is TGTGCCAGCAGCTTTAGCGGGAGGGACGAGCAGTACTTC. Translation: CASSFSGRDEQYF. The chain employs TRBV11-3 and TRBJ2-7; 11 nucleotides align to TRBD2. The CDR3 covers 13 residues. Trimming removed 3 bases from V and 5 bases from J; junction bases left unmatched: 0. CDR1 and CDR2 from the germline V gene are SGHNT and YENEEA.